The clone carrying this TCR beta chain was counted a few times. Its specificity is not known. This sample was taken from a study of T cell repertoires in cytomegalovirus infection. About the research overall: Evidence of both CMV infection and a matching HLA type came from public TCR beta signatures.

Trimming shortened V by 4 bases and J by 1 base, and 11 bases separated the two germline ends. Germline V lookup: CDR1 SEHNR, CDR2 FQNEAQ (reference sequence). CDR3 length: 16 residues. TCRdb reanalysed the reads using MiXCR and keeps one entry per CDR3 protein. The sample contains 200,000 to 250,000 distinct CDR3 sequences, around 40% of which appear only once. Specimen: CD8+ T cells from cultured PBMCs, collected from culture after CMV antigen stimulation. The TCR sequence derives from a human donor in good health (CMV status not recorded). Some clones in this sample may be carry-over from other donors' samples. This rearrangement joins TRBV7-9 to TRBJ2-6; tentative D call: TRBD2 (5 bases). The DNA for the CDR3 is TGTGCCAGCAGCTGGAGGAGGTCGTCTGGGGCCAACGTCCTGACTTTC. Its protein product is CASSWRRSSGANVLTF.